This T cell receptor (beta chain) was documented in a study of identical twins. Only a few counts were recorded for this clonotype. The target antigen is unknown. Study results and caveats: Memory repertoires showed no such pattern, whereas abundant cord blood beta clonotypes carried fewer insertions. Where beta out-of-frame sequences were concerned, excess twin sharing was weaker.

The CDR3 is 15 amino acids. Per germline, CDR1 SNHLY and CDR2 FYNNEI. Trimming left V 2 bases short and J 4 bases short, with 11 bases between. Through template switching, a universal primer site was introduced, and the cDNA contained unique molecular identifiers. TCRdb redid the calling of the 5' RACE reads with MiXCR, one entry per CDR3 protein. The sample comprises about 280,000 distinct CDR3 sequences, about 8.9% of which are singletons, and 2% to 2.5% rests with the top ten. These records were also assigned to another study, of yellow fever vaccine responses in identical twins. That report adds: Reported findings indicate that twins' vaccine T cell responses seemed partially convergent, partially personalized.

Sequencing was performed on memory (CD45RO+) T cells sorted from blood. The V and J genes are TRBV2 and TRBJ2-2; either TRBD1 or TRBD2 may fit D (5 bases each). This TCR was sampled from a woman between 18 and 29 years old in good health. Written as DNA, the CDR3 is TGTGCCAGCAGTGAACAGGGAGAAACCACCGGGGAGCTGTTTTTT. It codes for CASSEQGETTGELFF.